Below, 17 T cell receptor beta chains from the same sample are listed, as sequenced in a study of tumor-infiltrating lymphocytes in primary liver carcinoma. The template, roughly 550 ng total RNA, yielded TCR beta cDNA made with a constant-region primer. Three nested multiplex PCR rounds, a slightly modified ARM-PCR method, built the TCR beta libraries. For around 11 cycles apiece, the opening two PCR rounds ran with TRBV1-TRBV30 forward primers and a C-beta reverse primer. TCRdb re-called the multiplex PCR reads through MiXCR, storing one row per CDR3 protein. The data show approximately 210,000 distinct CDR3 sequences, with around three fifths seen just once and about 7.1% held by the top ten. The researchers obtained blood RNA from unsorted whole blood and also extracted germline DNA. Sequencing was done on a sample of peripheral blood. These receptors were collected from an older woman with primary liver carcinoma and hepatitis B virus infection.

Comments on this clonotype: This sequence may be a read error, since a much larger clone differs from it by one base. The chain employs TRBV5-4 and TRBJ2-3; D not resolved. The CDR3 has 16 amino acids. Germline CDR1 and CDR2: SGHNT and YYREEE (reference sequence). With 0 bases removed from V and 2 bases from J, the gap between germline ends came to 13 bases. CDR3 residues: CASSLVSNTDTDTQYF. CDR3 coding DNA: TGTGCCAGCAGCTTGGTCAGCAATACTGACACAGATACGCAGTATTTT.

Concerning this clonotype itself: Mismatch with germline at one junction end may stem from a read error. V and J are TRBV11-2 and TRBJ2-1; D unresolved. This CDR3 region has 14 residues. CDR1 SGHAT and CDR2 FQNNGV come from the germline V gene. CDR3 sequence: CANSLGGIYNGQFF. The CDR3 DNA sequence: TGTGCCAACAGCTTAGGTGGGATTTACAATGGGCAGTTCTTC. Combining the CDR3 with reference TRBV11-2 and TRBJ2-1 gives the whole variable domain EAGVAQSPRYKIIEKRQSVAFWCNPISGHATLYWYQQILGQGPKLLIQFQNNGVVDDSQLPKDRFSAERLKGVDSTLKIQPAKLEDSAVYLCANSLGGIYNGQFFGPGTRLTVL.

This clonotype was detected many times. The chain uses TRBV29-1 and TRBJ2-7; the D call may be TRBD1 or TRBD2 (5 bases each). The CDR3 covers 14 residues. Trimming removed 5 bases at V and 5 bases at J, with 19 bases between. CDR1 and CDR2 from the germline V gene are SQVTM and ANQGSEA. The CDR3 coding sequence is TGCAGCGTTTCCCGCCAAGGGACCTGGGACGAGCAGTACTTC. Protein: CSVSRQGTWDEQYF.

In its sample, this clonotype is medium-sized. The rearrangement joins TRBV11-2 to TRBJ1-6; D uncertain. Germline V gives CDR1 SGHAT, CDR2 FQNNGV. The CDR3 contains 13 residues. V was trimmed by 0 bases and J by 9 bases, leaving 6 bases between them. The CDR3 here is CASSLEPGSPLHF. CDR3 DNA sequence: TGTGCCAGCAGCTTAGAGCCGGGTTCACCCCTCCACTTT. Drawing the rest from reference TRBV11-2 and TRBJ1-6, the complete variable domain is EAGVAQSPRYKIIEKRQSVAFWCNPISGHATLYWYQQILGQGPKLLIQFQNNGVVDDSQLPKDRFSAERLKGVDSTLKIQPAKLEDSAVYLCASSLEPGSPLHFGNGTRLTVT.

A remark on this clonotype: It may be a read error: a sequence one base away is much more abundant. The rearrangement uses TRBV10-3 and TRBJ1-1; D gene unclear. V was trimmed by 0 bases and J by 11 bases, leaving 10 bases between them. Germline-derived CDR1 and CDR2 are ENHRY and SYGVKD. The CDR3 loop spans 12 amino acids. CDR3 DNA: TGTGCCATCAGTGAGTCGGGTCTCCGGGCTTTCTTT. Residues: CAISESGLRAFF.

Comments on this clonotype: The CDR3 ends on some other residue instead of the conserved phenylalanine or tryptophan, so this is likely a read error. No DNA is shown, since the ends of the CDR3 on it are uncertain; the CDR3 is the one TCRdb lists. The CDR3 reads CASSLYQGSDTQYL. V usage is TRBV11-3 and J usage is TRBJ2-3; the table's D call, TRBD1, has no DNA check behind it. Including both end residues, the CDR3 is 14 amino acids long. From germline, CDR1 is SGHNT and CDR2 YENEEA.

Notes on this clonotype: An end of the junction differs from the germline gene, which may be a read error. The J gene is TRBJ2-1, the V gene TRBV11-2; D call uncertain. The V gene's germline CDR1 is SGHAT and CDR2 FQNNGV. This CDR3 has 11 residues. The CDR3 protein is CASSHPIEQFF. In DNA, the CDR3 is TGCGCCAGCAGCCACCCCATTGAGCAGTTCTTC.

There are many counts of this clonotype. In DNA, the CDR3 is TGCAGCGTTGACCTCGGTATGCACACTGAAGCTTTCTTT. It encodes CSVDLGMHTEAFF. This sequence joins TRBV29-1 and TRBJ1-1; D unresolved. Trimming removed 3 bases from V and 3 bases from J, with 11 bases in between. Germline CDR1 and CDR2: SQVTM and ANQGSEA. The CDR3 loop spans 13 amino acids.

With respect to this clonotype: This may be a read error: a much more frequent sequence differs by one nucleotide. As the CDR3 is not closed by the conserved phenylalanine or tryptophan, this likely results from a read error. The chain carries TRBV29-1 and TRBJ1-1; D may be TRBD1 (5 bases). The V gene's germline CDR1 is SQVTM and CDR2 ANQGSEA. This CDR3 spans 15 amino acids. V gave up 4 bases and J gave up 0 bases, with 15 bases separating them. The CDR3 is CSVGRSGTLNTEAFS. The CDR3 bases are TGCAGCGTTGGCAGATCCGGGACTTTGAACACTGAAGCTTTCTCT.

Comments on this clonotype: One junction end does not reproduce the germline sequence, and a read error may be involved. As DNA, the CDR3 is TGTGTCAGCAGCTTTCGACAGGGGCCGTCGGAGATCCAGTACTTC. Translation gives CVSSFRQGPSEIQYF. The chain recombines TRBV7-8 with TRBJ2-5, with 8 bases matching TRBD1. CDR1 is SGHVS, CDR2 FQNEAQ, per germline. This CDR3 contains 15 residues.

There are many counts of this clonotype. CDR3 DNA: TGTGCCAGCAGTTTAACTAGCGGGACCCGGCAGTTCTTC. Its protein is CASSLTSGTRQFF. J is TRBJ2-1 and V is TRBV12-3 or TRBV12-4; 10 nucleotides line up with TRBD2. This CDR3 is built from 13 residues. V shed 2 bases and J 12 bases; nucleotides not matched to a gene: 4.

In regard to this clonotype: The junction and the germline gene differ at one end; a read error may be behind it. The rearrangement joins TRBV14 to TRBJ1-6; possibly TRBD1 for D (5 bases). CDR3 length equals 15 residues. Germline lookup yields CDR1 SGHDN and CDR2 FVKESK. CDR3 loop: CAGSQGRWGDSPLHF. The DNA for the CDR3 is TGTGCCGGCAGCCAAGGGAGATGGGGGGATTCACCCCTCCACTTT. The full variable domain, with the rest looked up from reference TRBV14 and TRBJ1-6, is EAGVTQFPSHSVIEKGQTVTLRCDPISGHDNLYWYRRVMGKEIKFLLHFVKESKQDESGMPNNRFLAERTGGTYSTLKVQPAELEDSGVYFCAGSQGRWGDSPLHFGNGTRLTVT.

The chain is built from TRBV5-1 and TRBJ2-3; TRBD2 matches 8 bases. CDR3 length: 16 amino acids. Germline-derived CDR1 and CDR2 are SGHRS and YFSETQ. Germline trimming cut 2 bases from V and 4 bases from J; bases unmatched to any gene: 9. CDR3 protein: CASSLSGQTSADTQYF. CDR3 DNA: TGCGCCAGCAGCTTATCTGGACAGACTAGCGCAGATACGCAGTATTTT.

Note on this clonotype: This may be a read error: a much more frequent sequence differs by one nucleotide. The genes are TRBV5-1 and TRBJ2-1; 9 nucleotides agree with TRBD2. Germline V lookup: CDR1 SGHRS, CDR2 YFSETQ. CDR3 length: 15 residues. CDR3 protein: CASSLVAGVGNERFF. The CDR3 nucleotides read TGCGCCAGCAGCTTGGTAGCGGGAGTCGGCAATGAGCGGTTCTTC.

This clonotype was recorded a few times. A single base separates this from a much larger clone, so it may be a read error. This chain uses TRBV6-5 with TRBJ2-7; no firm D call. The CDR3 contains 14 residues. The V end was cut by 5 bases, the J end by 5 bases, with 16 bases between. Germline CDR1 and CDR2: MNHEY and SVGAGI. The CDR3 sequence is CASSKKGPFHEQYF. CDR3 DNA: TGTGCCAGCAGTAAGAAAGGACCCTTCCACGAGCAGTACTTC.

On this clonotype: One base away lies a much larger clone, so this may be a sequencing read error. This chain uses TRBV11-2 with TRBJ1-2; D is perhaps TRBD1 (5 bases). V was shortened by 1 base and J by 3 bases, with 9 bases between the two germline ends. The CDR3 contains 14 residues. The germline CDR1 and CDR2 sequences are SGHAT and FQNNGV. The CDR3 coding sequence is TGTGCCAGCAGCTTAGCGGGACGGGACTATGGCTACACCTTC. Translation gives CASSLAGRDYGYTF.

The table lists this clonotype with a count of one. A read error may produce the germline difference seen at one junction end. The V and J genes are TRBV4-2 and TRBJ1-1; D unclear. The germline V gene encodes CDR1 LGHNA and CDR2 YNFKEQ. There are 14 residues in the CDR3. The CDR3 protein is CDSSFRALSSEAFF. CDR3 bases: TGTGACAGCAGCTTTCGGGCGTTATCATCTGAAGCTTTCTTT.